The 23 T cell receptor beta chains given below trace back to one sample, sequenced in a study of shared clonotypes between healthy human individuals. Repertoires were generated with immunoSEQ multiplex PCR, while TCRdb's copy carries only in-frame clones and drops some. The sample has about 2.3 million clones, approximately 95% seen once; the top ten hold about 0.41%. The specimen sequenced was naive CD4+ T cells from PBMCs. Subset in this sample: CD45RA+ positively selected. These receptors came from a young man in good health. Some clones in this sample may be carry-over from other donors' samples.

J is TRBJ1-5 and V is TRBV5-5; D is unresolved. There are 13 residues in the CDR3. Germline V gene lookup returns CDR1 SGHKS and CDR2 YYEKEE (reference sequence). Trimming shortened V by 0 bases and J by 4 bases, and 5 bases separated the two germline ends. The CDR3 protein is CASSLDTNQPQHF. Here the CDR3 DNA reads TGTGCCAGCAGCTTGGACACTAATCAGCCCCAGCATTTT.

The chain links TRBV25-1 to TRBJ2-7; D perhaps matches TRBD2 (5 bases). Germline lookup yields CDR1 MGHDK and CDR2 SYGVNS. The CDR3 consists of 15 residues. The V end lost 2 bases, the J end lost 7 bases, and 18 bases lay between the germline ends. CDR3 coding DNA: TGTGCCAGCAGTGAAAGGCGAGGGATATCGGGGGAGCAGTACTTC. This encodes CASSERRGISGEQYF.

This rearrangement joins TRBV4-1 to TRBJ1-2; D is possibly TRBD1 (5 bases). Germline V gene sequence: CDR1 MGHRA, CDR2 YSYEKL. This CDR3 is 16 amino acids long. V gave up 0 bases and J gave up 3 bases, with 14 bases separating them. The CDR3 here is CASSQELRGSYYGYTF. Written as DNA, the CDR3 is TGCGCCAGCAGCCAAGAGTTGAGGGGCAGCTACTATGGCTACACCTTC.

Concerning this clone itself: The junction departs from the called germline gene at one end, perhaps through a read error. The chain joins TRBV7-2 to TRBJ2-7; 10 bases align to TRBD2. Germline CDR1 SGHTA, CDR2 FQGNSA. The CDR3 length is 13 residues. CDR3 loop: CASSFPGLANGIF. CDR3 bases: TGTGCCAGCAGCTTCCCGGGACTAGCGAACGGTATATTC.

The count of this clone is one. The V and J genes are TRBV7-3 and TRBJ1-1; D is perhaps TRBD1 (6 bases). CDR1 is SGHTA, CDR2 FQGTGA, per germline. V lost 5 bases to trimming and J lost 1 base, with 11 bases between them. The CDR3 totals 14 residues. CDR3 amino acids: CASSKTGGNTEAFF. As DNA, the CDR3 is TGTGCCAGCAGCAAGACAGGAGGGAACACTGAAGCTTTCTTT.

This chain joins TRBV9 and TRBJ2-7; D perhaps matches TRBD1 (5 bases). Trimming shortened V by 0 bases and J by 1 base, and 11 bases separated the two germline ends. There are 15 residues in the CDR3. Per germline, CDR1 SGDLS and CDR2 YYNGEE. CDR3 bases: TGTGCCAGCAGCGTAGTGGCTGACAGTTCCTACGAGCAGTACTTC. Residues: CASSVVADSSYEQYF.

This sequence joins TRBV28 and TRBJ2-1, with 8 bases that match TRBD1. V was clipped by 6 bases and J by 7 bases; unmatched bases: 8. Germline CDR1 is MDHEN and CDR2 is SYDVKM. CDR3 size: 14 residues. Here the CDR3 DNA reads TGTGCCAGCAGCCGCAGGACAGGGAAAAATGAGCAGTTCTTC. Translated, it gives CASSRRTGKNEQFF. Full variable domain (outside the CDR3, taken from reference TRBV28 and TRBJ2-1): DVKVTQSSRYLVKRTGEKVFLECVQDMDHENMFWYRQDPGLGLRLIYFSYDVKMKEKGDIPEGYSVSREKKERFSLILESASTNQTSMYLCASSRRTGKNEQFFGPGTRLTVL.

The J gene is TRBJ1-1, the V gene TRBV6-6; D ambiguous. Germline CDR1 MNHNY, CDR2 SVGAGI (reference sequence). This CDR3 is built from 15 residues. V lost 0 bases and J 5 bases, leaving 13 bases between the germline ends. The chain's CDR3 is CASSYSPGEGTEAFF. CDR3 coding DNA: TGTGCCAGCAGTTACTCCCCCGGGGAGGGTACTGAAGCTTTCTTT.

The chain carries TRBV7-3 and TRBJ2-5, with D perhaps being TRBD1 or TRBD2 (5 bases each). Germline CDR1 SGHTA, CDR2 FQGTGA. Trimming removed 5 bases from V and 2 bases from J, with 15 bases in between. This CDR3 region has 15 residues. The CDR3 nucleotides are TGTGCCAGCAGCAACCCCGGGGCAGCGCAAGAGACCCAGTACTTC. Translating it yields CASSNPGAAQETQYF.

The rearrangement uses TRBV7-8 and TRBJ2-7; D remains unclear. This CDR3 comprises 13 residues. Germline CDR1 SGHVS, CDR2 FQNEAQ. The V gene lost 5 bases and the J gene lost 3 bases, with 11 bases spanning the gap. This CDR3 reads CASSTGPLYEQYF. CDR3 bases: TGTGCCAGCAGCACGGGCCCTCTCTACGAGCAGTACTTC.

The CDR3 loop is CASKQGASYEQYF. The CDR3 DNA follows: TGTGCCAGTAAACAGGGGGCATCCTACGAGCAGTACTTC. The chain carries TRBV11-2 and TRBJ2-7; 9 bases match TRBD1. After removal of 9 bases from V and 1 base from J, the junction contained 4 bases not matched to a gene. From germline, CDR1 is SGHAT and CDR2 FQNNGV. The CDR3 consists of 13 residues.

This clone was detected only once. V is TRBV19 and J is TRBJ1-5; a possible D gene is TRBD1 (5 bases). V was trimmed by 3 bases and J by 6 bases, leaving 24 bases between them. The germline V gene has CDR1 LNHDA and CDR2 SQIVND (reference sequence). CDR3 size: 18 residues. The CDR3 protein is CASSISSSTRRGRQPQHF. CDR3 DNA sequence: TGTGCCAGTAGTATCTCATCGTCCACCCGAAGGGGCCGTCAGCCCCAGCATTTT.

This chain joins TRBV5-6 and TRBJ1-2; D gene ambiguous. Trimming left V 2 bases short and J 1 base short, with 6 bases between. The germline V gene encodes CDR1 SGHDT and CDR2 YYEEEE. The CDR3 has 13 residues. This CDR3 reads CASSFYSNYGYTF. The CDR3 DNA is TGTGCCAGCAGCTTTTACAGTAACTATGGCTACACCTTC.

The chain links TRBV2 to TRBJ2-1; perhaps TRBD1 as D (6 bases). Germline V CDR1 and CDR2: SNHLY, FYNNEI. CDR3 length equals 14 residues. V was clipped by 1 base and J by 15 bases, with 19 bases between them. In DNA, the CDR3 is TGTGCCAGCAGTGAAGTCTCCGGGACACCTGGGGGGTTCTTC. Translation gives CASSEVSGTPGGFF.

This rearrangement joins TRBV9 to TRBJ1-5; a weak D match, TRBD1 (5 bases). The V gene's germline CDR1 is SGDLS and CDR2 YYNGEE. Trimming took 4 bases from V and 2 from J, leaving 19 bases between them. The CDR3 has 17 residues. CDR3 sequence reads: CASSPRDGLRGNQPQHF. The CDR3 coding sequence is TGTGCCAGCAGCCCGAGGGACGGACTCCGGGGCAATCAGCCCCAGCATTTT.

The chain carries TRBV7-9 and TRBJ1-5; D gene uncertain. This CDR3 is built from 13 residues. V shed 3 bases and J shed 5 bases, with 8 bases lying between them. Germline CDR1 and CDR2: SEHNR and FQNEAQ (reference sequence). For the CDR3, the DNA is TGTGCCAGCAGCTTGCACCAGGATCAGCCCCAGCATTTT. Translation: CASSLHQDQPQHF.

This clone was recorded only once. This chain joins TRBV15 and TRBJ1-5; D is uncertain. The CDR3 runs to 16 residues. The V end lost 0 bases, the J end lost 0 bases, and 9 bases lay between the germline ends. Germline V lookup: CDR1 LNHNV, CDR2 YYDKDF (reference sequence). In nucleotides, the CDR3 is TGTGCCACCAGCAGAGAGGCGGTATATAGCAATCAGCCCCAGCATTTT. Residues: CATSREAVYSNQPQHF.

The chain links TRBV19 to TRBJ2-2, with D possibly TRBD2 on 6 matching bases. The CDR3 runs to 16 residues. CDR1 is LNHDA, CDR2 SQIVND, per germline (reference sequence). Trimming pared 3 bases from V and 5 bases from J, leaving 16 bases between. The CDR3 sequence is CASSMRAGRRTGELFF. CDR3 nucleotide sequence: TGTGCCAGTAGTATGAGGGCAGGGAGGCGGACCGGGGAGCTGTTTTTT. Full variable domain (rest looked up from reference TRBV19 and TRBJ2-2): DGGITQSPKYLFRKEGQNVTLSCEQNLNHDAMYWYRQDPGQGLRLIYYSQIVNDFQKGDIAEGYSVSREKKESFPLTVTSAQKNPTAFYLCASSMRAGRRTGELFFGEGSRLTVL.

The count of this clone is one. The gene calls are TRBV9 and TRBJ1-4; the D gene is possibly TRBD1 (6 bases). The CDR3 sequence is 15 residues long. CDR1 SGDLS and CDR2 YYNGEE come from the germline V gene. V dropped 3 bases and J dropped 8 bases, with 17 bases sitting between them. CDR3 amino acids: CASSDRGGLREKLFF. CDR3 coding DNA: TGTGCCAGCAGCGATAGAGGGGGTTTGAGAGAAAAACTGTTTTTT.

This chain joins TRBV2 and TRBJ2-2; 11 bases fit TRBD2. Trimming removed 4 bases from V and 5 bases from J; junction bases left unmatched: 6. The CDR3 runs 16 residues. Germline CDR1 SNHLY, CDR2 FYNNEI. CDR3 nucleotide sequence: TGTGCCAGCAGTGCGTTAGCGGGAGGGACAACCGGGGAGCTGTTTTTT. Translation gives CASSALAGGTTGELFF.

This clone has only a few counts. This same CDR3 is encoded by further DNA sequences in the sample. The chain is built from TRBV6-6 and TRBJ1-5; D perhaps matches TRBD1 (5 bases). Germline V gene data show CDR1 as MNHNY and CDR2 as SVGAGI (reference sequence). This CDR3 is 12 amino acids long. The V end lost 6 bases, the J end lost 6 bases, and 9 bases lay between the germline ends. The CDR3 region is CASSTGGQPQHF. CDR3 in DNA: TGTGCCAGCAGCACTGGGGGTCAGCCCCAGCATTTT.

This chain uses TRBV27 with TRBJ2-5, with 9 bases fitting TRBD2. This CDR3 comprises 15 residues. The germline V gene has CDR1 MNHEY and CDR2 SMNVEV (reference sequence). V dropped 6 bases and J dropped 0; count of bases not matched to a gene: 5. CDR3 nucleotides: TGTGCCAGCAGCGGACTAGCGACCTACCAAGAGACCCAGTACTTC. Protein sequence: CASSGLATYQETQYF.

The gene calls are TRBV7-6 and TRBJ1-5; D is unresolved. Germline values: CDR1 SGHVS, CDR2 FNYEAQ. The CDR3 loop spans 16 amino acids. V was clipped by 1 base and J by 5 bases, with 15 bases between them. CDR3 residues: CASSLEARGWDQPQHF. CDR3 DNA sequence: TGTGCCAGCAGCTTAGAAGCTCGGGGTTGGGATCAGCCCCAGCATTTT.